The T cell receptor beta chain described here comes from a study of CD8+CD57+ T cells in acquired aplastic anemia. Germline V gives CDR1 MNHEY, CDR2 SVGEGT. Trimming took off 0 bases at V and 5 bases at J, with 14 bases between the two ends. The CDR3 length is 17 residues. The template for TCR beta VDJ and CDR3 sequence profiling was genomic DNA. One entry per CDR3 protein results from TCRdb running MiXCR on the reads. The data hold around 170,000 distinct CDR3 sequences, with approximately 48% observed a single time. Only patients with CD8+CD57+ cell expansion on flow cytometry were chosen for sequencing.

The chain couples TRBV6-2 or TRBV6-3 to TRBJ1-6; tentative D call: TRBD1 (6 bases). This receptor was taken from a human donor with aplastic anemia. What was sequenced was sorted CD4+, CD8+, or CD8+CD57+ T cells (not recorded which) from PBMCs. CDR3 loop: CASSYSKGGRDNSPLHF. CDR3 DNA: TGTGCCAGCAGTTACTCGAAGGGGGGCAGGGATAATTCACCCCTCCACTTT.